The 17 T cell receptor beta chains reported below all come from one sample, sequenced in a study of CD8 T cells in ankylosing spondylitis. TCRdb used MiXCR to reprocess the 5' RACE reads, holding one entry per CDR3 protein. Of approximately 30,000 distinct CDR3 sequences listed, approximately 7.1% are singletons. Source material: blood, either unsorted or a sorted T cell fraction (not recorded which). Source of these receptors: a male donor with ankylosing spondylitis or in good health (not recorded which).

Many counts were recorded for this clonotype. The CDR3 nucleotides are TGCAGCGTCAATGGACTAGCGGGGACCTACAATGAGCAGTTCTTC. The encoded protein is CSVNGLAGTYNEQFF. This chain uses TRBV29-1 with TRBJ2-1; 12 bases are a match to TRBD2. Germline V gives CDR1 SQVTM, CDR2 ANQGSEA. V shed 6 bases, J shed 2 bases, and the junction held 5 bases outside the gene matches. The CDR3 runs to 15 residues.

This clonotype was counted ten times or more. This chain uses TRBV7-2 with TRBJ2-1; 10 nucleotides agree with TRBD2. The V gene end was trimmed by 5 bases and the J gene end by 4 bases; junction bases not matched to a gene: 5. CDR3 length: 15 amino acids. Looked up from germline, CDR1 is SGHTA and CDR2 is FQGNSA. The CDR3, as DNA: TGTGCCAGCAGCCCCGGGACTAGCGCTTACAATGAGCAGTTCTTC. It encodes CASSPGTSAYNEQFF.

This clonotype was counted many times. The J gene is TRBJ2-6, the V gene TRBV5-1; a possible D gene is TRBD2 (6 bases). The CDR3 length is 16 residues. Germline CDR1 and CDR2: SGHRS and YFSETQ. V lost 4 bases, J lost 0 bases, and 11 bases lay in between. This CDR3 reads CASSAGLPSGANVLTF. CDR3 DNA: TGCGCCAGCAGCGCCGGACTACCCTCTGGGGCCAACGTCCTGACTTTC. The whole variable domain, filled in from reference TRBV5-1 and TRBJ2-6, reads KAGVTQTPRYLIKTRGQQVTLSCSPISGHRSVSWYQQTPGQGLQFLFEYFSETQRNKGNFPGRFSGRQFSNSRSEMNVSTLELGDSALYLCASSAGLPSGANVLTFGAGSRLTVL.

The chain uses TRBV2 and TRBJ1-6; D remains ambiguous. CDR1 and CDR2 from the germline V gene are SNHLY and FYNNEI. Trimming left V 4 bases short and J 6 bases short, with 13 bases between. The CDR3 is made up of 15 amino acids. The CDR3 sequence: CASSVPGTGNSPLHF. In DNA form, the CDR3 reads TGTGCCAGCAGTGTCCCGGGTACCGGTAATTCACCCCTCCACTTT.

A few counts support this clonotype. The chain employs TRBV10-3 and TRBJ2-7, with 11 bases aligning to TRBD1. The CDR3 runs to 15 residues. V gave up 5 bases and J gave up 5 bases; unmatched junction bases: 8. Germline loops: CDR1 ENHRY, CDR2 SYGVKD. CDR3 sequence reads: CAISPDRGRPDEQYF. The CDR3, as DNA: TGTGCCATCAGTCCGGACAGGGGGCGCCCGGACGAGCAGTACTTC.

This clonotype was observed at least ten times. The chain couples TRBV5-1 to TRBJ2-3, with TRBD2 matching 11 bases. The CDR3 is 17 amino acids. V trimming: 4 bases; J trimming: 0 bases; junction bases outside the gene matches: 7. The germline V gene has CDR1 SGHRS and CDR2 YFSETQ. For the CDR3, the DNA is TGCGCCAGCAGCCCTGCCGCTAGCGGGAGGAGCACAGATACGCAGTATTTT. As protein: CASSPAASGRSTDTQYF.

V is TRBV29-1 and J is TRBJ1-1; TRBD1 matches at 7 bases. Germline assignment: CDR1 SQVTM and CDR2 ANQGSEA. V lost 5 bases, J lost 1 base, and 7 bases stayed unmatched. The CDR3 is 14 amino acids. CDR3: CSVKQGQSNTEAFF. DNA for the CDR3: TGCAGCGTTAAGCAGGGACAGTCGAACACTGAAGCTTTCTTT.

This clonotype was seen repeatedly, ten times or more. The V call is TRBV12-3 or TRBV12-4, the J call TRBJ2-7; D is perhaps TRBD1 (5 bases). V was shortened by 8 bases and J by 2 bases, with 19 bases between the two germline ends. The length of the CDR3 is 15 residues. The CDR3 DNA reads as TGTGCCAGCCGAGCCCAGGGATCGGAGACCTACGAGCAGTACTTC. It specifies CASRAQGSETYEQYF.

This clonotype has a handful of counts. The chain employs TRBV7-9 and TRBJ1-1, with a tentative D call TRBD1 (6 bases). Per germline, CDR1 SEHNR and CDR2 FQNEAQ (reference sequence). The CDR3 covers 13 residues. The V and J ends lost 9 bases and 9 bases respectively, with 20 bases between them. The CDR3, as DNA: TGTGCCAGGACGGGACCGGGCGGGGGGCAAGCTTTCTTT. It yields the protein CARTGPGGGQAFF.

This sequence joins TRBV7-2 and TRBJ2-7; 8 bases line up with TRBD2. The V and J ends lost 4 bases and 2 bases, in that order; junction bases with no gene match: 7. Germline assignment: CDR1 SGHTA and CDR2 FQGNSA. This CDR3 has 15 residues. The CDR3 sequence is CASSSRGGGTYEQYF. In nucleotides, the CDR3 is TGTGCCAGCAGCTCCCGGGGGGGAGGGACCTACGAGCAGTACTTC.

Many counts were recorded for this clonotype. This chain uses TRBV9 with TRBJ2-1, with D hard to call. The V gene's germline CDR1 is SGDLS and CDR2 YYNGEE. Trimming removed 5 bases from V and 6 bases from J, with 6 bases in between. The CDR3 spans 11 residues. The CDR3 sequence is CASSHSNEQFF. The CDR3 nucleotides are TGTGCCAGCAGTCATAGCAATGAGCAGTTCTTC. The entire variable domain, with the rest obtained from reference TRBV9 and TRBJ2-1, is as follows: DSGVTQTPKHLITATGQRVTLRCSPRSGDLSVYWYQQSLDQGLQFLIQYYNGEERAKGNILERFSAQQFPDLHSELNLSSLELGDSALYFCASSHSNEQFFGPGTRLTVL.

This clonotype appeared once. The gene calls are TRBV6-6 and TRBJ1-4, with a tentative D call TRBD1 (5 bases). The germline CDR1 and CDR2 sequences are MNHNY and SVGAGI (reference sequence). This CDR3 region has 13 residues. V shed 5 bases and J shed 10 bases, with 14 bases lying between them. For the CDR3, the DNA is TGTGCCAGCAGTGGACAAAACCAGGCAAAACTGTTTTTT. It yields the protein CASSGQNQAKLFF.

This clonotype has just a few counts. The V gene is TRBV30, the J gene TRBJ2-1; possibly TRBD2 for D (6 bases). This CDR3 comprises 15 residues. Trimming pared 5 bases from V and 2 bases from J, leaving 16 bases between. CDR1 and CDR2 from the germline V gene are GTSNPN and SVGIG (reference sequence). DNA for the CDR3: TGTGCCTGGTCCTCCGGGAGCGCAGCCTACAATGAGCAGTTCTTC. Protein product: CAWSSGSAAYNEQFF.

In this sample, this clonotype turned up many times. J is TRBJ2-5 and V is TRBV27, with 8 nucleotides matching TRBD2. CDR1 is MNHEY and CDR2 is SMNVEV in the germline V gene (reference sequence). The ends lost 6 bases at V and 5 bases at J; junction bases unmatched: 8. The CDR3 is 14 residues long. CDR3 amino acids: CASSRTSPPETQYF. The CDR3 nucleotides are TGTGCCAGCAGCCGGACTAGCCCGCCGGAGACCCAGTACTTC.

In its sample, this clonotype was seen many times. This chain joins TRBV6-5 and TRBJ2-1; 11 bases are a match to TRBD1. Germline V gene data show CDR1 as MNHEY and CDR2 as SVGAGI. The V and J ends lost 5 bases and 7 bases, in that order; junction bases with no gene match: 7. This CDR3 contains 15 residues. The CDR3 reads CASSHGQGATNEQFF. CDR3 sequence (DNA): TGTGCCAGCAGTCACGGACAGGGGGCGACGAATGAGCAGTTCTTC.

This clonotype has ten or more counts. The chain uses TRBV20-1 and TRBJ1-1; D is perhaps TRBD1 (6 bases). The CDR3 has 14 residues. The V end lost 4 bases, the J end lost 0 bases, and 12 bases lay between the germline ends. The germline V gene encodes CDR1 DFQATT and CDR2 SNEGSKA (reference sequence). For the CDR3, the DNA is TGCAGTGCTATCCCAGGGGACCTGAACACTGAAGCTTTCTTT. Amino acid sequence: CSAIPGDLNTEAFF.

In this sample, this clonotype turned up many times. This chain joins TRBV20-1 and TRBJ1-1; TRBD1 might be the D (5 bases). V gave up 0 bases and J gave up 4 bases, with 12 bases separating them. The germline gives CDR1 DFQATT, CDR2 SNEGSKA (reference sequence). This CDR3 comprises 14 residues. As DNA, the CDR3 is TGCAGTGCTAGAGATGACGAGGGGCCCACTGAAGCTTTCTTT. It encodes CSARDDEGPTEAFF.